This TCR beta chain was identified in a study of naive and memory T cell subsets. Study conclusions and caveats: From naive to CM, EM and EMRA, diversity decreased and Gini increased. Each distinct alpha or beta sequence counts as one clonotype. Possibly reflecting memory cells re-expressing CD45RA, a few larger clonotypes occurred in naive repertoires, especially CD8.

This clonotype has more than one count but fewer than ten. Its specificity is unknown. The beta constant-region primer was an equimolar mix of two oligonucleotides covering TRBC1 and TRBC2. Nested alpha and beta constant-region primers with the SP2 primer drove four PCR rounds on ligated cDNA. Each CDR3 protein is one row after TCRdb ran MiXCR on the UMI-ligation and nested PCR reads. This sample carries over 110,000 distinct CDR3 sequences, more than 15% of them seen once, and the ten largest clones take about 0.57%. After CD4 positive bead selection, the CD4-negative fraction gave CD8 T cells. Cells stained for CD3, CD4, CD8, CD45RA, CD27 and viability were sorted into four CD45RA/CD27 subsets. Sequenced input: naive CD8+ T cells from blood. The source of this sequence is a human donor in good health.

CDR3 DNA sequence: TGTGCCAGCAGCGCCGGACCAGGGACTGCAACTAATGAAAAACTGTTTTTT. This gives the protein CASSAGPGTATNEKLFF. V gene TRBV9 combines with J gene TRBJ1-4; D may be TRBD1 (5 bases). Germline V gives CDR1 SGDLS, CDR2 YYNGEE. The CDR3 contains 17 residues. Trimming left V 3 bases short and J 0 bases short, with 15 bases between.